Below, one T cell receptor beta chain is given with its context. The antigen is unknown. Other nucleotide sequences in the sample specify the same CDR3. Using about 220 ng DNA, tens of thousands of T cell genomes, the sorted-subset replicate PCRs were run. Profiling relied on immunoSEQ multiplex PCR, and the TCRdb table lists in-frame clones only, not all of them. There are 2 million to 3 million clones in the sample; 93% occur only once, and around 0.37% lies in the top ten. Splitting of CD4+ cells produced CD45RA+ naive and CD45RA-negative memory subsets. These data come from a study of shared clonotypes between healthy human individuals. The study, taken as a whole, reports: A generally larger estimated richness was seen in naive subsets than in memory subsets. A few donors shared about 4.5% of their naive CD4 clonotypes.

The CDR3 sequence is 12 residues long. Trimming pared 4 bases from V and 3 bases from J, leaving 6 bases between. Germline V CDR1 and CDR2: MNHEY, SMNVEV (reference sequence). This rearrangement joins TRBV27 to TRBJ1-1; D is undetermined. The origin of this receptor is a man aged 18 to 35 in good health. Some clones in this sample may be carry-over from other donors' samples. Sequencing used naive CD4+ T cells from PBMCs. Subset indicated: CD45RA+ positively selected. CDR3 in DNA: TGTGCCAGCAGTTCAAGGCACACTGAAGCTTTCTTT. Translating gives CASSSRHTEAFF.